A single sample is the source of the 17 T cell receptor beta chains below, sequenced in a study of sequential checkpoint blockade in melanoma. Method: immunoSEQ multiplex PCR; TCRdb's copy keeps in-frame clones and lacks some. The sample shows approximately 10,000 clones, around three quarters of them seen only once. Treatment of the sample: randomized to nivolumab then ipilimumab (arm A) or the reverse (arm B). Sequenced material: CD8+ T cells sorted from blood (inferred from file names), taken from a patient given nivolumab and ipilimumab in sequence. The receptors come from a human donor with melanoma.

This clone counts as medium-sized (0.01 to 0.1%). The chain carries TRBV18 and TRBJ2-7; a weak D match, TRBD1 (6 bases). Per the germline V gene, CDR1 is KGHSH and CDR2 is LQKENI. CDR3 length: 15 amino acids. V lost 3 bases and J lost 0, with 12 bases in between. This chain's CDR3 is CASSPARQDSYEQYF. CDR3 in DNA: TGTGCCAGCTCACCGGCGCGACAGGACTCCTACGAGCAGTACTTC.

This clone was detected a few times. The chain couples TRBV21-1 to TRBJ2-7; the table's D call TRBD1 went unverified against the DNA. TRBV21-1 is deemed a pseudogene. The CDR3 is 15 amino acids. Written as DNA, the CDR3 is TGTGCCAGCAGCAAAAAACTCCAGGGTTTTGACGAGCAGTACTTC. Translating it yields CASSKKLQGFDEQYF.

The gene calls are TRBV9 and TRBJ2-7; tentatively, D is TRBD1 (6 bases). The germline CDR1 and CDR2 sequences are SGDLS and YYNGEE. With 2 bases removed from V and 0 bases from J, the gap between germline ends came to 12 bases. CDR3 length equals 15 residues. The CDR3 protein is CASSVGGSGSYEQYF. The CDR3 DNA sequence: TGTGCCAGCAGCGTTGGGGGCAGCGGCTCCTACGAGCAGTACTTC.

This chain connects TRBV7-2 to TRBJ2-3; 8 bases align to TRBD2. V gave up 1 base and J gave up 5 bases; unmatched junction bases: 17. This CDR3 has 19 amino acids. Germline lookup yields CDR1 SGHTA and CDR2 FQGNSA. The CDR3 DNA sequence: TGTGCCAGCAGCTTAGGATTGGGACGGGAGGGCCGAGTGGGAGATACGCAGTATTTT. It specifies CASSLGLGREGRVGDTQYF. The variable domain in full, completed from reference TRBV7-2 and TRBJ2-3, reads GAGVSQSPSNKVTEKGKDVELRCDPISGHTALYWYRQSLGQGLEFLIYFQGNSAPDKSGLPSDRFSAERTGGSVSTLTIQRTQQEDSAVYLCASSLGLGREGRVGDTQYFGPGTRLTVL.

This clone has just a few counts. This rearrangement joins TRBV14 to TRBJ2-7, with D perhaps matching TRBD2 (5 bases). V lost 4 bases and J lost 1, with 17 bases in between. CDR1 and CDR2 from the germline V gene are SGHDN and FVKESK. This CDR3 spans 16 amino acids. The CDR3 sequence is CASSPFLDGESYEQYF. DNA of the CDR3: TGTGCCAGCAGCCCCTTCCTAGACGGGGAGTCCTACGAGCAGTACTTC.

In its sample, this clone was seen once. The chain carries TRBV9 and TRBJ2-3, with TRBD2 matching 7 bases. The CDR3 consists of 16 residues. Unmatched junction bases numbered 8, after V lost 4 bases and J lost 0 bases. Germline V gene sequence: CDR1 SGDLS, CDR2 YYNGEE. The CDR3 bases are TGTGCCAGCAGCTTCGGGGGGATAGCGAGCACAGATACGCAGTATTTT. Translated, it gives CASSFGGIASTDTQYF.

This chain joins TRBV6-6 and TRBJ2-1; 7 nucleotides line up with TRBD1. V dropped 2 bases and J dropped 11; count of bases not matched to a gene: 9. The germline gives CDR1 MNHNY, CDR2 SVGAGI (reference sequence). The CDR3 sequence is 14 residues long. The CDR3 DNA is TGTGCCAGCAGTTACGCCCCGGACAGGTCGCAGCAGTTCTTC. Translation gives CASSYAPDRSQQFF.

The chain uses TRBV6-4 and TRBJ2-7; 9 bases line up with TRBD1. The CDR3 loop spans 16 amino acids. CDR1 and CDR2 (germline): MRHNA, SNTAGT. V shed 3 bases and J 2 bases; nucleotides not matched to a gene: 8. The CDR3 nucleotides read TGTGCCAGCAGTGAACCCGGGACAGGGTTAACCTACGAGCAGTACTTC. Its translation is CASSEPGTGLTYEQYF.

The chain has TRBV7-6 and TRBJ1-5; the D is unclear. The CDR3 covers 13 residues. From germline, CDR1 is SGHVS and CDR2 FNYEAQ. The V end was cut by 1 base, the J end by 5 bases, with 6 bases between. The CDR3 sequence: CASSLDRDQPQHF. As DNA, the CDR3 is TGTGCCAGCAGCTTAGACCGGGATCAGCCCCAGCATTTT.

This clone has just one count. V and J are TRBV11-2 and TRBJ2-7; perhaps TRBD2 as D (5 bases). Germline values: CDR1 SGHAT, CDR2 FQNNGV. The V end was cut by 1 base, the J end by 2 bases, with 12 bases between. This CDR3 spans 15 amino acids. The CDR3 bases are TGTGCCAGCAGCTTAGGATTTGGGGAGACCTACGAGCAGTACTTC. Its translation: CASSLGFGETYEQYF.

This clone has more than one count but fewer than ten. The chain couples TRBV7-9 to TRBJ2-5; D might be TRBD1 (6 bases). The J call may be incorrect, as the DNA end agrees better with TRBJ2-7. The CDR3 loop spans 15 amino acids. Germline V gene sequence: CDR1 SEHNR, CDR2 FQNEAQ (reference sequence). As DNA, the CDR3 is TGTGCCAGCAGCTCAGGGGTCTTGGGGAACTACGAGCAGTACTTC. Protein product: CASSSGVLGNYEQYF.

The rearrangement uses TRBV27 and TRBJ1-2; 7 positions agree with TRBD1. The V and J ends lost 6 bases and 2 bases, in that order; junction bases with no gene match: 9. Germline V gene data show CDR1 as MNHEY and CDR2 as SMNVEV (reference sequence). CDR3 length: 15 residues. The CDR3 nucleotides are TGTGCCAGCAGCCCCTCCGGGACAGCGAACTATGGCTACACCTTC. The encoded protein is CASSPSGTANYGYTF.

As concerns this clone: The sample holds other DNA sequences that translate to the same CDR3. CDR3 amino acids: CSAATGSSYNEQFF. The CDR3, as DNA: TGCAGTGCAGCTACAGGGAGCTCCTACAATGAGCAGTTCTTC. The chain has TRBV29-1 and TRBJ2-1; tentatively, D is TRBD1 (6 bases). This CDR3 has 14 residues. Germline V lookup: CDR1 SQVTM, CDR2 ANQGSEA.

The CDR3 DNA reads as TGTGCCAGCAGCTTGGGACAGGGAGGTTACGAGCAGTACTTC. It encodes CASSLGQGGYEQYF. The chain combines TRBV7-6 with TRBJ2-7, with TRBD1 identical over 9 bases. The CDR3 totals 14 residues. Germline V gene lookup returns CDR1 SGHVS and CDR2 FNYEAQ. J gave up 4 bases and V 3 bases, and 4 bases lay outside the gene matches.

The chain couples TRBV7-2 to TRBJ2-4; TRBD2 aligns across 8 bases. This CDR3 has 14 residues. V was pared by 5 bases and J by 9 bases, with 9 bases of the junction left unmatched. Germline values: CDR1 SGHTA, CDR2 FQGNSA. The CDR3 DNA reads as TGTGCCAGCAGCGTCAGCGGGGGAGGGGGCATTCAGTACTTC. Translating gives CASSVSGGGGIQYF.

This chain connects TRBV5-6 to TRBJ1-4; D gene unclear. Germline V gene data show CDR1 as SGHDT and CDR2 as YYEEEE. The CDR3 sequence is 15 residues long. Deletions cut 1 base from V and 6 bases from J, with 13 bases between. CDR3 protein: CASSLLEDPYEKLFF. The CDR3 coding sequence is TGTGCCAGCAGCTTGTTGGAGGACCCTTATGAAAAACTGTTTTTT.

The chain employs TRBV6-4 and TRBJ2-3, with 8 positions matching TRBD1. CDR1 is MRHNA and CDR2 is SNTAGT in the germline V gene. Losses at the gene ends were 5 bases for V and 3 bases for J; bases not matched to a gene: 4. The CDR3 spans 14 residues. The CDR3 DNA reads TGTGCCAGCAGTCCAGGACAGGGTACAGATACGCAGTATTTT. This encodes CASSPGQGTDTQYF.